One sample yielded the 21 T cell receptor beta chains listed below, sequenced in a study of CD8+ T cells in alopecia areata. Treatment given: oral pan-JAK inhibitor, 5-10 mg twice daily. As the sequencing template, cDNA was produced by extracting RNA and reverse transcribing it. Repertoires were generated with immunoSEQ multiplex PCR, while TCRdb's copy carries only in-frame clones and drops some. Found here are about 99,000 clones, over 75% of them singletons; the top ten hold over 8.5%. The source was CD8+ T cells sorted from blood, collected at roughly week 30, from a patient treated with tofacitinib. The receptors were sampled from a human donor with alopecia areata.

V usage is TRBV7-9 and J usage is TRBJ2-1; tentative D call: TRBD2 (5 bases). Deletions cut 6 bases from V and 0 bases from J, with 12 bases between. This CDR3 spans 15 amino acids. Per germline, CDR1 SEHNR and CDR2 FQNEAQ (reference sequence). The DNA for the CDR3 is TGTGCCAGCAGATTTAGCGAAAGCTCCTACAATGAGCAGTTCTTC. Protein product: CASRFSESSYNEQFF.

This sequence joins TRBV4-2 and TRBJ2-1, with TRBD2 matching 8 bases. The ends lost 8 bases at V and 5 bases at J; junction bases unmatched: 8. The CDR3 is made up of 14 amino acids. Germline lookup yields CDR1 LGHNA and CDR2 YNFKEQ. In DNA, the CDR3 is TGTGCCAGCCGCGGGACTAGTTCCCACAATGAGCAGTTCTTC. Protein sequence: CASRGTSSHNEQFF.

Only a few counts were recorded for this clone. V usage is TRBV5-1 and J usage is TRBJ2-1; tentatively, D is TRBD2 (6 bases). CDR3 size: 15 residues. The V end lost 9 bases, the J end lost 1 base, and 17 bases lay between the germline ends. Per the germline V gene, CDR1 is SGHRS and CDR2 is YFSETQ. The CDR3 sequence is CATRQLANSYNEQFF. CDR3 nucleotides: TGCGCCACTCGTCAACTAGCTAATTCCTACAATGAGCAGTTCTTC.

Regarding this clone: One junction end disagrees with the germline gene, perhaps due to a read error. This chain joins TRBV7-3 and TRBJ2-3, with D maybe TRBD2 (5 bases). Per germline, CDR1 SGHTA and CDR2 FQGTGA. The CDR3 has 16 amino acids. Here the CDR3 DNA reads TGTGCCAGCAGCCTAACGGGCGGGTCGATCACAGATACGCAGTATTTT. It encodes CASSLTGGSITDTQYF. The whole variable domain, remainder taken from reference TRBV7-3 and TRBJ2-3, is GAGVSQTPSNKVTEKGKYVELRCDPISGHTALYWYRQSLGQGPEFLIYFQGTGAADDSGLPNDRFFAVRPEGSVSTLKIQRTERGDSAVYLCASSLTGGSITDTQYFGPGTRLTVL.

J is TRBJ1-4 and V is TRBV7-8; 7 positions agree with TRBD1. CDR3 size: 15 residues. The trim removed 4 bases at V and 4 bases at J, leaving 6 bases unmatched. The germline gives CDR1 SGHVS, CDR2 FQNEAQ. Here the CDR3 DNA reads TGTGCCAGCAGCTCACGACAGGGCGGTAATGAAAAACTGTTTTTT. It encodes CASSSRQGGNEKLFF. Using reference TRBV7-8 and TRBJ1-4 for the parts outside the CDR3, the full variable domain is GAGVSQSPRYKVAKRGQDVALRCDPISGHVSLFWYQQALGQGPEFLTYFQNEAQLDKSGLPSDRFFAERPEGSVSTLKIQRTQQEDSAVYLCASSSRQGGNEKLFFGSGTQLSVL.

This chain joins TRBV11-2 and TRBJ1-2; 7 bases agree with TRBD1. The junction had 6 bases not matched to a gene; V was cut back by 5 bases and J by 6 bases. The CDR3 has 13 residues. Germline CDR1 is SGHAT and CDR2 is FQNNGV. DNA for the CDR3: TGTGCCAGCAGCGACAGGGTAGTGGATGGCTACACCTTC. Protein sequence: CASSDRVVDGYTF.

The chain is built from TRBV7-9 and TRBJ2-1; D perhaps matches TRBD1 (5 bases). Germline V lookup: CDR1 SEHNR, CDR2 FQNEAQ (reference sequence). CDR3 length: 13 amino acids. V lost 10 bases to trimming and J lost 7 bases, with 17 bases between them. The CDR3: CATQAFAGNEQFF. The CDR3 DNA follows: TGTGCCACGCAGGCTTTCGCAGGGAATGAGCAGTTCTTC.

This clone was recorded once. The chain links TRBV10-2 to TRBJ2-2; D unresolved. CDR1 WSHSY and CDR2 SAAADI come from the germline V gene. CDR3 length equals 12 residues. V dropped 3 bases and J dropped 6 bases, with 5 bases sitting between them. The CDR3: CASSEGSGELFF. The CDR3 nucleotides read TGCGCCAGCAGTGAAGGGTCCGGGGAGCTGTTTTTT.

This rearrangement joins TRBV27 to TRBJ2-3, with D possibly TRBD2 on 6 matching bases. The germline V gene has CDR1 MNHEY and CDR2 SMNVEV (reference sequence). This CDR3 has 13 residues. Between the trimmed V and J ends, which lost 2 bases and 6 bases, there was a span of 9 bases. CDR3 region: CASSLVGRDTQYF. The CDR3 DNA reads TGTGCCAGCAGTTTAGTGGGGAGGGATACGCAGTATTTT.

V gene TRBV9 combines with J gene TRBJ2-5; no definite D call. Trimming removed 0 bases from V and 2 bases from J, with 14 bases in between. The CDR3 is 16 amino acids. CDR1 and CDR2 (germline): SGDLS, YYNGEE. The CDR3: CASSVGFGTSQETQYF. CDR3 nucleotides: TGTGCCAGCAGCGTAGGGTTTGGCACATCGCAAGAGACCCAGTACTTC.

CDR3 protein: CASSEIGLADEQYF. CDR3 nucleotide sequence: TGTGCCAGCAGTGAAATTGGGCTGGCTGACGAGCAGTACTTC. The J gene is TRBJ2-7, the V gene TRBV2; D unresolved. V was cut by 2 bases and J by 5 bases, with 13 bases left in between. CDR1 is SNHLY, CDR2 FYNNEI, per germline. This CDR3 spans 14 amino acids. The full variable domain, rest sourced from reference TRBV2 and TRBJ2-7, is EPEVTQTPSHQVTQMGQEVILRCVPISNHLYFYWYRQILGQKVEFLVSFYNNEISEKSEIFDDQFSVERPDGSNFTLKIRSTKLEDSAMYFCASSEIGLADEQYFGPGTRLTVT.

The rearrangement uses TRBV6-5 and TRBJ2-1, with TRBD2 matching over 12 bases. Germline V gene lookup returns CDR1 MNHEY and CDR2 SVGAGI. V lost 3 bases, J lost 9 bases, and 6 bases stayed unmatched. The CDR3 runs 15 residues. This CDR3 is CASSYPGLAGTEQFF. DNA of the CDR3: TGTGCCAGCAGTTATCCGGGACTAGCGGGTACTGAGCAGTTCTTC.

The chain combines TRBV10-2 with TRBJ2-7, with TRBD1 as a possible D gene (6 bases). Between the trimmed V and J ends, which lost 4 bases and 1 base, there was a span of 11 bases. This CDR3 has 14 amino acids. Germline V gene data show CDR1 as WSHSY and CDR2 as SAAADI. The CDR3 DNA sequence: TGCGCCAGCAGTGTAGGGACACCTTCCTACGAGCAGTACTTC. Its protein is CASSVGTPSYEQYF.

The chain employs TRBV30 and TRBJ1-1, with a weak D call TRBD1 (5 bases). Trimming removed 1 base at V and 5 bases at J, with 11 bases between. CDR3 size: 13 residues. CDR1 and CDR2 (germline): GTSNPN, SVGIG (reference sequence). CDR3 residues: CAWSADDSTEAFF. In nucleotides, the CDR3 is TGTGCCTGGAGTGCCGACGACAGTACTGAAGCTTTCTTT.

This chain connects TRBV19 to TRBJ2-7; 10 bases align to TRBD1. The V gene end was trimmed by 5 bases and the J gene end by 6 bases; junction bases not matched to a gene: 10. Per germline, CDR1 LNHDA and CDR2 SQIVND (reference sequence). The CDR3 extends over 15 amino acids. This CDR3 is CASSVDRGLIGEQYF. CDR3 DNA: TGTGCCAGTAGTGTCGACAGGGGGCTGATTGGCGAGCAGTACTTC.

Only a few counts were recorded for this clone. The rearrangement links TRBV14 to TRBJ2-3; D gene ambiguous. Germline CDR1 is SGHDN and CDR2 is FVKESK. V shed 4 bases and J shed 4 bases, with 12 bases lying between them. This CDR3 contains 14 residues. CDR3: CASSLQGWADTQYF. In DNA, the CDR3 is TGTGCCAGCAGCCTCCAAGGGTGGGCAGATACGCAGTATTTT.

On this clone itself: The same CDR3 is also encoded by other DNA sequences in this sample. This chain's CDR3 is CASSWVTGGYEQYF. As DNA, the CDR3 is TGCGCCAGCAGCTGGGTGACAGGGGGCTACGAGCAGTACTTC. This chain joins TRBV5-1 and TRBJ2-7; TRBD1 matches 9 bases. The CDR3 sequence is 14 residues long. With V trimmed by 3 bases and J by 3 bases, 4 bases remained unmatched. From germline, CDR1 is SGHRS and CDR2 YFSETQ.

DNA of the CDR3: TGTGCCAGCAGCCACTCCGGGACAGGGGTAGGAGAGCAGTACTTC. This translates into CASSHSGTGVGEQYF. The chain joins TRBV7-6 to TRBJ2-7, with TRBD1 matching 10 bases. CDR3 length: 15 amino acids. V was pared by 5 bases and J by 7 bases, with 11 bases of the junction left unmatched. The germline V gene encodes CDR1 SGHVS and CDR2 FNYEAQ.

The CDR3 spells CASSLDQWGSLATDTQYF. The CDR3 nucleotides read TGTGCCAGCAGCTTAGACCAGTGGGGGTCCCTTGCCACAGATACGCAGTATTTT. V gene TRBV11-2 combines with J gene TRBJ2-3, with D perhaps assigned TRBD1 or TRBD2 (5 bases each). This CDR3 is 18 amino acids long. The V end lost 0 bases, the J end lost 2 bases, and 18 bases lay between the germline ends. Germline V gene sequence: CDR1 SGHAT, CDR2 FQNNGV.

This clone was counted a few times. The rearrangement joins TRBV6-5 to TRBJ2-7; 7 nucleotides agree with TRBD1. V shed 4 bases and J 2 bases; nucleotides not matched to a gene: 5. The CDR3 loop spans 14 amino acids. Germline V gives CDR1 MNHEY, CDR2 SVGAGI. In DNA, the CDR3 is TGTGCCAGCAGTTTCCTCGGGACAGCCTACGAGCAGTACTTC. It codes for CASSFLGTAYEQYF.

V and J are TRBV19 and TRBJ1-2; D is possibly TRBD1 (5 bases). Trimming left V 7 bases short and J 3 bases short, with 9 bases between. The CDR3 runs 12 residues. The germline V gene has CDR1 LNHDA and CDR2 SQIVND (reference sequence). CDR3 loop: CASNKGHYGYTF. DNA of the CDR3: TGTGCCAGTAACAAGGGGCACTATGGCTACACCTTC.